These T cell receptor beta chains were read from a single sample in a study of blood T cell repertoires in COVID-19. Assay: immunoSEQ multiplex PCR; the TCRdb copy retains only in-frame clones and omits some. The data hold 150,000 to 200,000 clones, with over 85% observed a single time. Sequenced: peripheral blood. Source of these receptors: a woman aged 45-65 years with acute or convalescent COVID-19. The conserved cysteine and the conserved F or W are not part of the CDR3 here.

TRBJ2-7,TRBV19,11,ASKGGSKYEQY
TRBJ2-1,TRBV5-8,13,ASSERRSSPHEQF
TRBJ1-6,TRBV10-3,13,AISEFNSYNSPLH
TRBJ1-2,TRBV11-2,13,ASSLEGGSDYGYT
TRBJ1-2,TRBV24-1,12,ATSESGVSRGYT
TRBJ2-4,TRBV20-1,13,SASLGYLAKNIQY
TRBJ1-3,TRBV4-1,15,ASSQDKGRGHGNTIY
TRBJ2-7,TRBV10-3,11,AISVVGGGEQY
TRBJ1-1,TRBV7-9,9,ASSPDSEAF
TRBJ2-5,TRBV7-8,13,ASSLGEWQKETQY
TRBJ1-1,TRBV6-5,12,ASSHKTGGTEAF
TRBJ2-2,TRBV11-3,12,ASSLGRNTGELF
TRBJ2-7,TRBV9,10,ASSPRGNEQY
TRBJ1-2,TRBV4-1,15,ASSQDSADRGRIGYT
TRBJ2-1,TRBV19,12,ASSIGQGTHEQF
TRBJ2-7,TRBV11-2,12,ASSIGTGAYEQY
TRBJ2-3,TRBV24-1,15,ATSDPGQGARGDTQY
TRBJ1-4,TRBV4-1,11,ASSQVFREKLF
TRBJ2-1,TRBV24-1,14,ATSDTGARRGNEQF
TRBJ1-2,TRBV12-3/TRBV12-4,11,ASSGLDSGGYT
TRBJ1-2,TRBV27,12,ASSLSGQGRGYT
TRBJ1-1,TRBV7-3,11,ASLASWSTEAF
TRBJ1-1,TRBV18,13,ASSPGESAGTEAF
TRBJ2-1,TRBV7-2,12,ASTGRGAYNEQF
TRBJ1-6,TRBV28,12,ASSPGQGNSPLH
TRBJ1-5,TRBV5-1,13,ASRSGVEGNQPQH
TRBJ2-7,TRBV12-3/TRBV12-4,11,ASTLTGTYEQY
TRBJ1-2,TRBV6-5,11,ASWDRPNYGYT
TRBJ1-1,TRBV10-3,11,AISESQTAEAF
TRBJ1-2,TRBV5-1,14,ASSLAVRGSDYGYT
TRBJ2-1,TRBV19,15,ASSMGGSGRSYNEQF
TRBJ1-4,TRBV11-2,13,ASSRPQGGREKLF
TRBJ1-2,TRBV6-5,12,ASSPYRGDYGYT
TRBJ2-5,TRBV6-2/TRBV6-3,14,ASSSVGTSGRMTQY
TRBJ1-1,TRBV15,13,ATSRDKGRNTEAF
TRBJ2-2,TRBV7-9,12,ASRRQGDTGELF
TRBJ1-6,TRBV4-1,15,ASSHATGPRGDSPLH
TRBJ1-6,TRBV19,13,ASSPPGRRNSPLH
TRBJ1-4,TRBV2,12,ASTPARANEKLF
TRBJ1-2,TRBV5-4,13,ASSFRGGRTYGYT
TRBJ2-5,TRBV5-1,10,ASSLAGETQY
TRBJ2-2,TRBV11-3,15,ASSSRRGMSNTGELF
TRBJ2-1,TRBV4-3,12,ASSQVLENNEQF
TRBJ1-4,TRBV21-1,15,ASSKNGWRGTNEKLF
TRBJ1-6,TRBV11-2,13,ASSFWRQNNSPLH
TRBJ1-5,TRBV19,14,ASSQGWDYSNQPQH
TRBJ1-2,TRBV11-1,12,ASSQLGANYGYT
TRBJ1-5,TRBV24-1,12,ATSEPNSGQPQH
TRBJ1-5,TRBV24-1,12,ATSDSELVQPQH
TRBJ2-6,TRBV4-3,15,ASSQYFDSSGANVLT
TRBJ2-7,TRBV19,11,ASSKGATYEQY
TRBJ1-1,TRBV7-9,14,ASSPRTEGRETEAF
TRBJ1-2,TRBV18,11,ASQVVSEEGYT
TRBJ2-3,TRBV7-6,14,ASSLTPGQGEDTQY
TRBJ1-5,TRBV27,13,ASSLVGSSNQPQH